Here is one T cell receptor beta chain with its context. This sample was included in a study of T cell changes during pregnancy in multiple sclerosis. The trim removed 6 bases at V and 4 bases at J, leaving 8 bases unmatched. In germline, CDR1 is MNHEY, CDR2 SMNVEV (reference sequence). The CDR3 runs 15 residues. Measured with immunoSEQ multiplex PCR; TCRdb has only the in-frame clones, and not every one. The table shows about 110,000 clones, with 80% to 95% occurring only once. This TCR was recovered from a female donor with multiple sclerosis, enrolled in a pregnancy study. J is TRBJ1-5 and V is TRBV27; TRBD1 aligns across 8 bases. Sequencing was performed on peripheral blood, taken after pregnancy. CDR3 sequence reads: CASSPSRGRNQPQHF. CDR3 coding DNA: TGTGCCAGCAGCCCCTCCAGGGGGCGGAATCAGCCCCAGCATTTT.